One sample yielded the 3 T cell receptor beta chains listed below, sequenced in a study of shared clonotypes between healthy human individuals. Only in-frame clones appear in the TCRdb table, and some are missing; sequencing was by immunoSEQ multiplex PCR. Of millions of clones listed, roughly 95% are singletons. The specimen sequenced was naive CD4+ T cells sorted from blood. Indicated subset: CD45RA+ positively selected. These receptors originate from a man younger than 30 in good health.

The V gene is TRBV4-3, the J gene TRBJ1-4, with 7 bases identical to TRBD1. The CDR3 is 15 amino acids. The germline V gene has CDR1 LGHNA and CDR2 YSLEER. V shed 2 bases and J 4 bases; nucleotides not matched to a gene: 4. The chain's CDR3 is CASSQNRGGNEKLFF. CDR3 bases: TGCGCCAGCAGCCAAAACAGGGGCGGTAATGAAAAACTGTTTTTT.

The chain couples TRBV6-1 to TRBJ1-2, with TRBD1 as a possible D gene (5 bases). CDR1 is MNHNS and CDR2 is SASEGT in the germline V gene. This CDR3 contains 15 residues. V was pared by 2 bases and J by 2 bases, with 12 bases between. CDR3 region: CASSEPGGSNYGYTF. For the CDR3, the DNA is TGTGCCAGCAGTGAACCGGGGGGGTCCAACTATGGCTACACCTTC.

On this clone itself: Other DNA sequences in this sample translate to the same CDR3. The V gene is TRBV5-1, the J gene TRBJ1-2; 8 nucleotides agree with TRBD1. V shed 0 bases and J 8 bases; nucleotides not matched to a gene: 3. The germline CDR1 and CDR2 sequences are SGHRS and YFSETQ. This CDR3 region has 13 residues. CDR3 sequence reads: CASSLGQGRGYTF. The CDR3 DNA reads TGCGCCAGCAGCTTGGGACAGGGGCGCGGCTACACCTTC.